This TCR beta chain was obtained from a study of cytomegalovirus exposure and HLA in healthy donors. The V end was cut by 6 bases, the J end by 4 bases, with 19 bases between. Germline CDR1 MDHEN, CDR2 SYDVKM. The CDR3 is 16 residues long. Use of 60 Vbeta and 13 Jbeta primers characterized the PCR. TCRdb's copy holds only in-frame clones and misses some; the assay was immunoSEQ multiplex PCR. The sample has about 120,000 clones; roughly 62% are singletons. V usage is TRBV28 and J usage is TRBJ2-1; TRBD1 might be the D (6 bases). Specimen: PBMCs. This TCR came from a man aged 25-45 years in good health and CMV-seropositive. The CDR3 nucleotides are TGTGCCAGCAGCCCCTTAACAGGGATAGGTTACAATGAGCAGTTCTTC. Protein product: CASSPLTGIGYNEQFF.